One and the same sample provided the 17 T cell receptor beta chains below, sequenced in a study of sequential checkpoint blockade in melanoma. Here immunoSEQ multiplex PCR was the method, and the copy in TCRdb shows in-frame clones only, minus some. The sample has approximately 3,600 clones; around 16% are singletons. Treatment here: randomized to nivolumab then ipilimumab (arm A) or the reverse (arm B). Sequencing used tumor tissue (inferred from file names), obtained from a patient given nivolumab and ipilimumab in sequence. These receptors were taken from a human donor with melanoma.

The genes are TRBV5-3 and TRBJ1-5, with 9 bases fitting TRBD1. TRBV5-3 is recorded as an ORF, its role being uncertain. V gave up 1 base and J gave up 4 bases; unmatched junction bases: 9. The CDR3 has 17 amino acids. The CDR3 loop is CARSLPLTGGGNQPQHF. The DNA of the CDR3 is TGTGCCAGAAGCTTGCCACTTACAGGGGGCGGAAATCAGCCCCAGCATTTT.

This clone was seen more than once but under ten times. The gene calls are TRBV18 and TRBJ1-2, with 7 positions matching TRBD1. V lost 2 bases and J lost 6; bases outside the gene matches: 6. CDR1 and CDR2 from the germline V gene are KGHSH and LQKENI. The CDR3 spans 14 residues. CDR3 DNA: TGTGCCAGCTCACCATCAGGACAGGAGAATGGCTACACCTTC. Its protein is CASSPSGQENGYTF.

This chain joins TRBV18 and TRBJ1-1; TRBD1 matches at 8 bases. The germline V gene has CDR1 KGHSH and CDR2 LQKENI. V gave up 10 bases and J gave up 6 bases; unmatched junction bases: 10. CDR3 size: 13 residues. The CDR3 nucleotides read TGTGCCACTTCAGGGGGCCCACCGGCTGAAGCTTTCTTT. This codes for CATSGGPPAEAFF. Complete variable domain (other parts from reference TRBV18 and TRBJ1-1): NAGVMQNPRHLVRRRGQEARLRCSPMKGHSHVYWYRQLPEEGLKFMVYLQKENIIDESGMPKERFSAEFPKEGPSILRIQQVVRGDSAAYFCATSGGPPAEAFFGQGTRLTVV.

This chain joins TRBV30 and TRBJ2-6; no clear D. The CDR3 has 16 residues. Germline V gives CDR1 GTSNPN, CDR2 SVGIG (reference sequence). Deletions cut 5 bases from V and 0 bases from J, with 14 bases between. CDR3 loop: CAWEEGPSSGANVLTF. DNA of the CDR3: TGTGCCTGGGAGGAAGGGCCCAGCTCTGGGGCCAACGTCCTGACTTTC.

This clone was seen repeatedly, ten times or more. This chain uses TRBV11-3 with TRBJ2-7; perhaps TRBD2 as D (7 bases). V lost 7 bases to trimming and J lost 5 bases, with 18 bases between them. This CDR3 region has 14 residues. Germline V lookup: CDR1 SGHNT, CDR2 YENEEA. Here the CDR3 reads CASTLGGGGDEQYF. The CDR3 region has the DNA TGTGCCAGCACCCTTGGGGGGGGCGGCGACGAGCAGTACTTC.

This clone has more than one count but fewer than ten. The J gene is TRBJ2-3, the V gene TRBV28; perhaps TRBD2 as D (6 bases). The germline V gene has CDR1 MDHEN and CDR2 SYDVKM. V lost 1 base, J lost 0 bases, and 11 bases lay in between. The CDR3 is 16 amino acids. Here the CDR3 reads CASSLFPGTSTDTQYF. Here the CDR3 DNA reads TGTGCCAGCAGTTTATTTCCGGGGACTAGCACAGATACGCAGTATTTT. Variable domain in full (rest from reference TRBV28 and TRBJ2-3): DVKVTQSSRYLVKRTGEKVFLECVQDMDHENMFWYRQDPGLGLRLIYFSYDVKMKEKGDIPEGYSVSREKKERFSLILESASTNQTSMYLCASSLFPGTSTDTQYFGPGTRLTVL.

This clone is medium-sized in the sample. The rearrangement uses TRBV11-3 and TRBJ1-1; D uncertain. Trimming took off 5 bases at V and 4 bases at J, with 14 bases between the two ends. This CDR3 is 14 amino acids long. Germline lookup yields CDR1 SGHNT and CDR2 YENEEA. Here the CDR3 DNA reads TGTGCCAGCAGCCCAGACGGCGGCAGCACTGAAGCTTTCTTT. This encodes CASSPDGGSTEAFF.

This chain links TRBV7-1 with TRBJ2-3; 8 positions agree with TRBD1. TRBV7-1 is assigned to the ORF class and has an uncertain function. CDR3 length: 13 amino acids. V dropped 3 bases and J dropped 10; count of bases not matched to a gene: 6. Here the CDR3 reads CASSSGQDQSQYF. The DNA for the CDR3 is TGTGCCAGCAGCTCGGGACAGGATCAGTCGCAGTATTTT.

The chain employs TRBV18 and TRBJ2-3; TRBD2 aligns across 14 bases. The CDR3 is made up of 18 amino acids. The germline V gene encodes CDR1 KGHSH and CDR2 LQKENI. V lost 3 bases, J lost 4 bases, and 9 bases stayed unmatched. Here the CDR3 reads CASSPRQRTSGRPDTQYF. The CDR3 region has the DNA TGTGCCAGCTCACCTCGCCAGAGGACTAGCGGGAGGCCAGATACGCAGTATTTT.

This chain links TRBV30 with TRBJ2-3; D perhaps matches TRBD2 (6 bases). The CDR3 is 15 residues long. Germline CDR1 GTSNPN, CDR2 SVGIG (reference sequence). Trimming took 2 bases from V and 4 from J, leaving 16 bases between them. Here the CDR3 DNA reads TGTGCCTGGAGTCTGGGTGGGAGGTTCGCAGATACGCAGTATTTT. This codes for CAWSLGGRFADTQYF.

This chain joins TRBV28 and TRBJ1-1; D ambiguous. The CDR3 has 13 residues. V was pared by 3 bases and J by 1 base, with 6 bases between. Germline V CDR1 and CDR2: MDHEN, SYDVKM. CDR3 sequence: CASSFNRNTEAFF. The CDR3 bases are TGTGCCAGCAGTTTCAACAGGAACACTGAAGCTTTCTTT.

Ten or more counts support this clone. The chain has TRBV11-3 and TRBJ2-1, with TRBD2 identical over 7 bases. This CDR3 has 16 residues. Losses at the gene ends were 4 bases for V and 7 bases for J; bases not matched to a gene: 13. Germline-derived CDR1 and CDR2 are SGHNT and YENEEA. The CDR3 DNA reads TGTGCCAGCAGCTCCTTTGGAGGGAGGGCAGGGAATGAGCAGTTCTTC. Translation gives CASSSFGGRAGNEQFF.

This clone came up a few times. V is TRBV28 and J is TRBJ2-6; 14 positions agree with TRBD2. J was trimmed by 3 bases and V by 4 bases; bases with no gene match: 8. This CDR3 has 19 residues. Germline-derived CDR1 and CDR2 are MDHEN and SYDVKM. CDR3 protein: CASSSGTSGSYGGANVLTF. Here the CDR3 DNA reads TGTGCCAGCAGTTCCGGGACTAGCGGGAGTTATGGTGGGGCCAACGTCCTGACTTTC.

A few counts support this clone. The chain is built from TRBV10-2 and TRBJ2-7; D not resolved. Looked up from germline, CDR1 is WSHSY and CDR2 is SAAADI. This CDR3 contains 17 residues. The ends were cut back, 5 bases at V and 9 bases at J, with 29 bases in the middle. CDR3 bases: TGCGCCAGCAGTCCCGGCAGGCCTGTCGTAATTATGGGCGGGCAGTACTTC. Translated, it gives CASSPGRPVVIMGGQYF.

J is TRBJ1-5 and V is TRBV28; D gene ambiguous. V was trimmed by 8 bases and J by 2 bases, leaving 10 bases between them. The CDR3 length is 13 residues. Germline V gene sequence: CDR1 MDHEN, CDR2 SYDVKM. Written as DNA, the CDR3 is TGTGCCAGCCTAACCCGGGGCAATCAGCCCCAGCATTTT. Protein sequence: CASLTRGNQPQHF. The complete variable domain, with remaining parts taken from reference TRBV28 and TRBJ1-5, reads DVKVTQSSRYLVKRTGEKVFLECVQDMDHENMFWYRQDPGLGLRLIYFSYDVKMKEKGDIPEGYSVSREKKERFSLILESASTNQTSMYLCASLTRGNQPQHFGDGTRLSIL.

This clone was detected many times. The chain links TRBV11-3 to TRBJ2-7; tentatively, D is TRBD1 (7 bases). Germline values: CDR1 SGHNT, CDR2 YENEEA. The V end was cut by 1 base, the J end by 1 base, with 14 bases between. The CDR3 is 16 amino acids. The CDR3 spells CASSLGSAGQSYEQYF. The DNA of the CDR3 is TGTGCCAGCAGCTTAGGATCGGCGGGACAGTCCTACGAGCAGTACTTC.

The CDR3 bases are TGTGCCAGCAAAAGTCTACCGACAGGGGATAACTACGAGCAGTACTTC. The encoded protein is CASKSLPTGDNYEQYF. J is TRBJ2-7 and V is TRBV6-8, with 8 bases identical to TRBD1. Per the germline V gene, CDR1 is MNHGY and CDR2 is SAAAGT. Trimming cost V 7 bases and J 3 bases; bases outside gene matches: 14. The CDR3 covers 16 residues.